Below are 28 T cell receptor beta chains sequenced from a single sample in a study of shared T cell receptors in the human thymus. Produced via immunoSEQ multiplex PCR; TCRdb's table is partial and in-frame only. The sample includes hundreds of thousands of clones, around 85% seen only once; the top ten take roughly 0.01%. This same sample was also part of a study on human thymus T cells.

Sequencing used thymocytes. All receptors derive from a girl under three years old with a congenital heart defect.

The chain combines TRBV9 with TRBJ2-1; TRBD1 matches 7 bases. This CDR3 comprises 15 residues. CDR1 is SGDLS and CDR2 is YYNGEE in the germline V gene. Trimming cost V 4 bases and J 2 bases; bases outside gene matches: 6. CDR3 sequence: CASSLRQGPYNEQFF. The CDR3 DNA follows: TGTGCCAGCAGCTTGAGACAGGGACCCTACAATGAGCAGTTCTTC.

The chain couples TRBV5-1 to TRBJ2-3; 8 nucleotides agree with TRBD2. Germline-derived CDR1 and CDR2 are SGHRS and YFSETQ. The CDR3 is 17 residues long. The V and J ends lost 4 bases and 3 bases, in that order; junction bases with no gene match: 13. The CDR3 region has the DNA TGCGCCAGCAGCCTGCGCCGAGGGACGGGGGGGACAGATACGCAGTATTTT. It is translated as CASSLRRGTGGTDTQYF.

J is TRBJ2-7 and V is TRBV4-3; D is perhaps TRBD2 (6 bases). V lost 0 bases, J lost 6 bases, and 24 bases lay in between. Germline V gives CDR1 LGHNA, CDR2 YSLEER. This CDR3 has 18 amino acids. The CDR3 reads CASSQDLGETSGWCEQYF. The CDR3 nucleotides are TGCGCCAGCAGCCAAGATCTTGGGGAGACTAGTGGGTGGTGCGAGCAGTACTTC.

The gene calls are TRBV5-4 and TRBJ1-2; TRBD1 matches 8 bases. Germline CDR1 is SGHNT and CDR2 is YYREEE (reference sequence). The CDR3 contains 16 residues. The V gene end was trimmed by 4 bases and the J gene end by 4 bases; junction bases not matched to a gene: 12. Here the CDR3 DNA reads TGTGCCAGCAGCCCACGGACAGGGAGGCCCCCCTATGGCTACACCTTC. Translation: CASSPRTGRPPYGYTF.

The chain couples TRBV4-1 to TRBJ2-3; D may be TRBD2 (6 bases). The CDR3 consists of 15 residues. Germline CDR1 and CDR2: MGHRA and YSYEKL. Between the trimmed V and J ends, which lost 1 base and 1 base, there was a span of 9 bases. The CDR3 loop reads CASSQGGTGTDTQYF. For the CDR3, the DNA is TGCGCCAGCAGCCAAGGGGGGACTGGCACAGATACGCAGTATTTT.

The chain is built from TRBV18 and TRBJ1-3; TRBD1 agrees at 12 bases. With V trimmed by 5 bases and J by 3 bases, 5 bases remained unmatched. Germline V CDR1 and CDR2: KGHSH, LQKENI. This CDR3 is built from 16 residues. The CDR3 region has the DNA TGTGCCAGCTCATCTGGGACAGGGGGCTATGGAAACACCATATATTTT. It encodes CASSSGTGGYGNTIYF. The whole variable domain, remainder taken from reference TRBV18 and TRBJ1-3, is NAGVMQNPRHLVRRRGQEARLRCSPMKGHSHVYWYRQLPEEGLKFMVYLQKENIIDESGMPKERFSAEFPKEGPSILRIQQVVRGDSAAYFCASSSGTGGYGNTIYFGEGSWLTVV.

In DNA, the CDR3 is TGCGCCAGCAGCTTGGGGGCCACCGGGACTCTGGAGACCCAGTACTTC. This gives the protein CASSLGATGTLETQYF. The gene calls are TRBV5-1 and TRBJ2-5, with a tentative D call TRBD2 (6 bases). The CDR3 runs 16 residues. Trimming pared 0 bases from V and 5 bases from J, leaving 17 bases between. The germline gives CDR1 SGHRS, CDR2 YFSETQ.

This chain joins TRBV10-3 and TRBJ2-7; TRBD2 is a possible D gene (5 bases). The germline CDR1 and CDR2 sequences are ENHRY and SYGVKD. Trimming stripped 4 bases from V and 0 bases from J, with 10 bases between. The CDR3 is made up of 14 amino acids. The CDR3: CAISGGRGSYEQYF. CDR3 DNA: TGTGCCATCAGTGGGGGTCGGGGCTCCTACGAGCAGTACTTC.

This sequence joins TRBV7-9 and TRBJ1-1, with TRBD1 identical over 7 bases. V lost 5 bases to trimming and J lost 0 bases; unmatched junction nucleotides: 12. The CDR3 runs to 17 residues. Per germline, CDR1 SEHNR and CDR2 FQNEAQ (reference sequence). For the CDR3, the DNA is TGTGCCAGCAGCCGGAGGACAGGACTACACCTGAACACTGAAGCTTTCTTT. It is translated as CASSRRTGLHLNTEAFF.

The V call is TRBV19, the J call TRBJ1-1; 8 positions agree with TRBD1. Germline loops: CDR1 LNHDA, CDR2 SQIVND (reference sequence). The V and J ends lost 6 bases and 1 base, in that order; junction bases with no gene match: 10. The length of the CDR3 is 16 residues. In nucleotides, the CDR3 is TGTGCCAGTAGCGACAGGGGACGAGGGGAGAACACTGAAGCTTTCTTT. Amino acids: CASSDRGRGENTEAFF.

This chain connects TRBV7-9 to TRBJ1-1; 7 bases are shared with TRBD1. The V segment lost 8 bases and the J segment 0 bases; nucleotides outside the gene matches: 12. The germline V gene has CDR1 SEHNR and CDR2 FQNEAQ (reference sequence). The CDR3 consists of 16 residues. DNA of the CDR3: TGTGCCAGCTCTAGGGGGACAGTGGTGGTGAACACTGAAGCTTTCTTT. This codes for CASSRGTVVVNTEAFF.

The V and J genes are TRBV28 and TRBJ2-2; TRBD1 is a possible D gene (5 bases). CDR1 is MDHEN, CDR2 SYDVKM, per germline. Trimming removed 2 bases from V and 4 bases from J, with 8 bases in between. This CDR3 has 14 residues. The CDR3, as DNA: TGTGCCAGCAGTTTAATGGGGCCCACCGGGGAGCTGTTTTTT. Translating it yields CASSLMGPTGELFF.

This clone was counted once. This CDR3 reads CASSLLGTPTPDNEQFF. The CDR3, as DNA: TGTGCCAGCAGTCTTTTGGGCACGCCAACGCCGGACAATGAGCAGTTCTTC. The chain uses TRBV25-1 and TRBJ2-1; no definite D call. Germline loops: CDR1 MGHDK, CDR2 SYGVNS. V lost 5 bases, J lost 5 bases, and 22 bases lay in between. The CDR3 consists of 17 residues.

This rearrangement joins TRBV6-6 to TRBJ1-6; D is unresolved. CDR1 and CDR2 (germline): MNHNY, SVGAGI (reference sequence). The CDR3 covers 12 residues. V lost 7 bases to trimming and J lost 11 bases, with 12 bases between them. CDR3 in amino acids: CASKHSRPPLHF. The CDR3 nucleotides are TGTGCCAGCAAGCACTCCAGGCCACCCCTCCACTTT.

The rearrangement links TRBV25-1 to TRBJ1-2, with a possible D match to TRBD1 (5 bases). The germline CDR1 and CDR2 sequences are MGHDK and SYGVNS. This CDR3 spans 15 amino acids. Trimming took 0 bases from V and 0 from J, leaving 8 bases between them. For the CDR3, the DNA is TGTGCCAGCAGTGAATACCCGGGGGCTAACTATGGCTACACCTTC. Amino acid sequence: CASSEYPGANYGYTF.

This chain connects TRBV4-2 to TRBJ2-1; TRBD2 agrees at 8 bases. This CDR3 has 17 residues. CDR1 LGHNA and CDR2 YNFKEQ come from the germline V gene. V shed 4 bases, J shed 2 bases, and the junction held 10 bases outside the gene matches. The CDR3 sequence is CASSPTPLLAAYNEQFF. CDR3 DNA sequence: TGTGCCAGCAGCCCGACGCCCTTACTAGCGGCCTACAATGAGCAGTTCTTC.

CDR3 amino acids: CASFGVRYGYTF. The CDR3 coding sequence is TGTGCCAGCTTCGGGGTTCGTTATGGCTACACCTTC. The chain employs TRBV27 and TRBJ1-2; D is undetermined. The CDR3 spans 12 residues. V was cut by 8 bases and J by 5 bases, with 12 bases left in between. Germline values: CDR1 MNHEY, CDR2 SMNVEV (reference sequence).

This chain connects TRBV6-5 to TRBJ1-2; D is perhaps TRBD1 (6 bases). The V gene's germline CDR1 is MNHEY and CDR2 SVGAGI. The CDR3 runs 16 residues. Trimming pared 2 bases from V and 4 bases from J, leaving 17 bases between. CDR3 in amino acids: CASSYSRGLISYGYTF. The CDR3 DNA sequence: TGTGCCAGCAGTTACAGCAGGGGCCTAATTAGCTATGGCTACACCTTC.

The chain is built from TRBV6-1 and TRBJ1-2; tentatively, D is TRBD1 (6 bases). The CDR3 is 15 residues long. Germline V gives CDR1 MNHNS, CDR2 SASEGT. V dropped 8 bases and J dropped 7 bases, with 23 bases sitting between them. The CDR3 sequence: CASASHQGSGAGYTF. CDR3 DNA sequence: TGTGCCAGCGCCTCCCATCAGGGGTCTGGCGCTGGCTACACCTTC.

The V and J genes are TRBV14 and TRBJ1-6; D is undetermined. This CDR3 spans 19 amino acids. Germline-derived CDR1 and CDR2 are SGHDN and FVKESK. Trimming shortened V by 0 bases and J by 0 bases, and 15 bases separated the two germline ends. In nucleotides, the CDR3 is TGTGCCAGCAGCCAAGATCTCCTCGGGGATAGCTCCTATAATTCACCCCTCCACTTT. It yields the protein CASSQDLLGDSSYNSPLHF.

The chain couples TRBV13 to TRBJ1-1; TRBD1 agrees at 7 bases. The CDR3 extends over 17 amino acids. CDR1 and CDR2 (germline): PRHDT, FYEKMQ (reference sequence). Trimming removed 1 base from V and 6 bases from J; junction bases left unmatched: 14. DNA for the CDR3: TGTGCCAGCAGCTTAGCTATAGGCCACAGGGGCGTCGCTGAAGCTTTCTTT. Translation: CASSLAIGHRGVAEAFF.

The chain carries TRBV15 and TRBJ2-7; a possible D gene is TRBD1 (5 bases). V was shortened by 1 base and J by 12 bases, with 22 bases between the two germline ends. Germline V gives CDR1 LNHNV, CDR2 YYDKDF (reference sequence). CDR3 length equals 15 residues. CDR3 sequence: CATSRVLGLWGLGYF. The CDR3 nucleotides read TGTGCCACCAGCAGAGTACTGGGGCTGTGGGGTTTAGGGTACTTC.

Only one count was recorded for this clone. The chain recombines TRBV6-1 with TRBJ1-1, with 7 bases identical to TRBD1. The CDR3 runs to 13 residues. Germline V gene data show CDR1 as MNHNS and CDR2 as SASEGT. Trimming took 9 bases from V and 11 from J; bases not matched to a gene: 15. The CDR3 nucleotides read TGTGCCAGTTCCCCCCACAGGGGACGGTGGGCTTTCTTT. Its protein is CASSPHRGRWAFF.

The chain links TRBV5-1 to TRBJ1-1, with 7 bases lining up with TRBD1. Germline V gives CDR1 SGHRS, CDR2 YFSETQ. Trimming took 2 bases from V and 6 from J; bases not matched to a gene: 7. This CDR3 has 14 residues. The CDR3 region is CASSFWTGEAEAFF. The CDR3 DNA sequence: TGCGCCAGCAGCTTTTGGACAGGCGAGGCTGAAGCTTTCTTT.

The rearrangement joins TRBV13 to TRBJ2-1, with 12 bases identical to TRBD2. The CDR3 sequence is 18 residues long. Germline V gene data show CDR1 as PRHDT and CDR2 as FYEKMQ (reference sequence). J was trimmed by 0 bases and V by 8 bases; bases with no gene match: 11. The CDR3 is CASHSTSGGPSSYNEQFF. CDR3 coding DNA: TGTGCCAGCCATTCGACTAGCGGGGGCCCGAGCTCCTACAATGAGCAGTTCTTC.

The chain is built from TRBV6-1 and TRBJ1-2; D possibly corresponds to TRBD1 (6 bases). Trimming pared 2 bases from V and 8 bases from J, leaving 18 bases between. The germline gives CDR1 MNHNS, CDR2 SASEGT. The CDR3 sequence is 15 residues long. The CDR3 DNA follows: TGTGCCAGCAGTGAAAGAGGGGACATGACCCGGGGCTACACCTTC. Protein product: CASSERGDMTRGYTF.

This chain links TRBV6-6 with TRBJ1-1; 7 bases are a match to TRBD1. Trimming at V came to 2 bases and at J to 0 bases, leaving 6 bases not matched to a gene. CDR3 length equals 16 residues. Germline assignment: CDR1 MNHNY and CDR2 SVGAGI (reference sequence). The CDR3 DNA follows: TGTGCCAGCAGTTACACAACCAGGGGGATGAACACTGAAGCTTTCTTT. Translated: CASSYTTRGMNTEAFF.

J is TRBJ1-1 and V is TRBV25-1; weak D call: TRBD1 (5 bases). CDR3 length equals 14 residues. The germline gives CDR1 MGHDK, CDR2 SYGVNS. Trimming cost V 4 bases and J 6 bases, with 15 bases left between them. CDR3 region: CASSVSGRRSEAFF. CDR3 nucleotides: TGTGCCAGCAGTGTCTCAGGGCGTCGGTCTGAAGCTTTCTTT.